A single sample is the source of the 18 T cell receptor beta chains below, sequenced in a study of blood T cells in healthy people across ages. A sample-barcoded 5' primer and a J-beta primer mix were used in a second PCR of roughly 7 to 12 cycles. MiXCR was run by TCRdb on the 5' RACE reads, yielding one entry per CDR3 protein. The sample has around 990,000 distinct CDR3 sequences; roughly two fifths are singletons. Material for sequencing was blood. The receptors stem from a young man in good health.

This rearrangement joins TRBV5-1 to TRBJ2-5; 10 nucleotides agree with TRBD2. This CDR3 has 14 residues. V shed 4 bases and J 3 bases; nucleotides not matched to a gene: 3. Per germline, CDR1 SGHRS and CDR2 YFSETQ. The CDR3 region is CASSIGLAEETQYF. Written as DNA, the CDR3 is TGCGCCAGCAGCATCGGACTAGCGGAAGAGACCCAGTACTTC.

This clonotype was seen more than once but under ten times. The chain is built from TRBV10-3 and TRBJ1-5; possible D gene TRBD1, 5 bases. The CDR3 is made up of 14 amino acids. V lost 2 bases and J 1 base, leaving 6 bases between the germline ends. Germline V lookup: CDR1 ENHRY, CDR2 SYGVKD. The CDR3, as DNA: TGTGCCATCAGTGAGGGGGGGAGCAATCAGCCCCAGCATTTT. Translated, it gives CAISEGGSNQPQHF.

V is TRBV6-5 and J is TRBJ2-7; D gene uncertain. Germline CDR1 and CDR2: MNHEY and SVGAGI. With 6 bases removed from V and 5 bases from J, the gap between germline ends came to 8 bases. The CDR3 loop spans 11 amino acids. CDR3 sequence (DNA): TGTGCCAGCAGAACTCGCCACGAGCAGTACTTC. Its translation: CASRTRHEQYF.

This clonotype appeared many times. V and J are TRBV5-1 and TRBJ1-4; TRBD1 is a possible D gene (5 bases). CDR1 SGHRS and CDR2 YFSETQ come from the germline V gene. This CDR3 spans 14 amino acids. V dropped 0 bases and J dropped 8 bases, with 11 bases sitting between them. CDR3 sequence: CASSLGDRGEKLFF. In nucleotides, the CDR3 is TGCGCCAGCAGCTTGGGGGACCGGGGAGAAAAACTGTTTTTT.

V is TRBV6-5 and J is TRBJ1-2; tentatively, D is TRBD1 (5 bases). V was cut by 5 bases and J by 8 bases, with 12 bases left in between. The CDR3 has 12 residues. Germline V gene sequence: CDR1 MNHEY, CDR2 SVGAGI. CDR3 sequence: CASSPDTGGYTF. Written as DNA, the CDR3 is TGTGCCAGCAGTCCAGACACAGGCGGCTACACCTTC.

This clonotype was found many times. The CDR3 protein is CASSQGERGETQYF. In DNA form, the CDR3 reads TGCGCCAGCAGCCAAGGAGAGAGGGGCGAGACCCAGTACTTC. The genes are TRBV4-1 and TRBJ2-5; tentatively, D is TRBD1 or TRBD2 (5 bases each). This CDR3 contains 14 residues. The germline gives CDR1 MGHRA, CDR2 YSYEKL. V was pared by 1 base and J by 5 bases, with 11 bases between.

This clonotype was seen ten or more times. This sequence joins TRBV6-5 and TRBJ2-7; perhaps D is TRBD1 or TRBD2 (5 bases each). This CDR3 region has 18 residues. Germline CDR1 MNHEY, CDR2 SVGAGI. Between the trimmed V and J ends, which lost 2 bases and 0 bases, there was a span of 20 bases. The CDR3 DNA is TGTGCCAGCAGTTACCCTATACGCAAAGCAGGGAGCTCCTACGAGCAGTACTTC. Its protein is CASSYPIRKAGSSYEQYF.

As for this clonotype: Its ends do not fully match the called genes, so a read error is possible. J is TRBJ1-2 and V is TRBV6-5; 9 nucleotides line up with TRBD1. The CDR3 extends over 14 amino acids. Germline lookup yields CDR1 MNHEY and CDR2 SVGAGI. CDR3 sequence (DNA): TGTGCCAGCAGACGGACAGGGGATAAGGATGGCTGCACCTTC. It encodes CASRRTGDKDGCTF.

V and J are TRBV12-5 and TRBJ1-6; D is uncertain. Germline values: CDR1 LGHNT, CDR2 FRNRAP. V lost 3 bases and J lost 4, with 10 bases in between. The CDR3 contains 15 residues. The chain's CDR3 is CASGLSGWYNSPLHF. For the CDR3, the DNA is TGTGCTAGTGGTTTATCCGGGTGGTATAATTCACCCCTCCACTTT.

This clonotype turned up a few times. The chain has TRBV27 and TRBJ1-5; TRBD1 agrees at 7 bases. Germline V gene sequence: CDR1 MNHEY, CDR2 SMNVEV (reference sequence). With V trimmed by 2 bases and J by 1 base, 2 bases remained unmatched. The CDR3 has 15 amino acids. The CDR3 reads CASSLGTESNQPQHF. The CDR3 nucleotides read TGTGCCAGCAGTTTAGGGACAGAGAGCAATCAGCCCCAGCATTTT.

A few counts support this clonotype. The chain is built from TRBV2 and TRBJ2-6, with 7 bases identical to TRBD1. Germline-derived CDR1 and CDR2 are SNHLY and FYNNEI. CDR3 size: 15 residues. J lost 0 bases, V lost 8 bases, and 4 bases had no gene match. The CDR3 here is CASGTDRSGANVLTF. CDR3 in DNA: TGTGCCAGCGGGACAGACCGCTCTGGGGCCAACGTCCTGACTTTC.

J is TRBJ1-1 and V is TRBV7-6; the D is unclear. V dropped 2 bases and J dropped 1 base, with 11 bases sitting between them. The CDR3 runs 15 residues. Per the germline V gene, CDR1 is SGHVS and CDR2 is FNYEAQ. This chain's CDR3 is CASSLWEDRNTEAFF. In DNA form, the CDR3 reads TGTGCCAGCAGCTTATGGGAGGACCGGAACACTGAAGCTTTCTTT.

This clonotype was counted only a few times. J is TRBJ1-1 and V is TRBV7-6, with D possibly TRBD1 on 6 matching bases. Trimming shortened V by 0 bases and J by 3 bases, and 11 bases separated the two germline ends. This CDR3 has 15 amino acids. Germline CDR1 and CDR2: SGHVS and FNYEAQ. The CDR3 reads CASSLAHRADTEAFF. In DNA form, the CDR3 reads TGTGCCAGCAGCTTAGCTCACAGGGCAGACACTGAAGCTTTCTTT.

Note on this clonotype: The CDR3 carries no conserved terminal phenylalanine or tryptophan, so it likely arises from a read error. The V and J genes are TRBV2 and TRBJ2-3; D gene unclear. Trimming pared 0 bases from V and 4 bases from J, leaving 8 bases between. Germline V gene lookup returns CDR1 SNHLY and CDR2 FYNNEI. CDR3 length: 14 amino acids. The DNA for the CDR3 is TGTGCCAGCAGTGAAGCAGTTGTGGCAGATACGCAGTATGTT. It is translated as CASSEAVVADTQYV.

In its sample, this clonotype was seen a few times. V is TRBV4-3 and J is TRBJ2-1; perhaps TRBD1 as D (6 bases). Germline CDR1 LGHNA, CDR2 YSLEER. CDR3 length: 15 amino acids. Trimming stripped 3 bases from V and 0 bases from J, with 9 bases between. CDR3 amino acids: CASSQDSFSYNEQFF. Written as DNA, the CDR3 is TGCGCCAGCAGCCAGGACAGCTTCTCCTACAATGAGCAGTTCTTC.

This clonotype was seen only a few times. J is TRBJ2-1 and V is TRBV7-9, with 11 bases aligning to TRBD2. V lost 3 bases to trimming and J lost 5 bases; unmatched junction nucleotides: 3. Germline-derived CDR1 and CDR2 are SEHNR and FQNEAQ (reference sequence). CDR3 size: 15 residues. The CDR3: CASSLGLADNNEQFF. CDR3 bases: TGTGCCAGCAGCTTGGGACTAGCGGATAACAATGAGCAGTTCTTC.

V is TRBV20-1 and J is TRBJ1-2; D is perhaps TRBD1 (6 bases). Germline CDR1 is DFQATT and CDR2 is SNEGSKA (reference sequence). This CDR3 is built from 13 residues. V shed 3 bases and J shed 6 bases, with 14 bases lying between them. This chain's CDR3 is CSASKGVIDGYTF. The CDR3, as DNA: TGCAGTGCTAGTAAGGGGGTAATTGATGGCTACACCTTC.

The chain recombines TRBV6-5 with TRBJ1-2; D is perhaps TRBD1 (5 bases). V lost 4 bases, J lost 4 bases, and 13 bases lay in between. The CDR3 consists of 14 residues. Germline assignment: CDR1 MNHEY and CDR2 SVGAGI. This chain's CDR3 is CASSFTTASYGYTF. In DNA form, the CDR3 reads TGTGCCAGCAGTTTCACGACAGCCTCCTATGGCTACACCTTC.